These 28 T cell receptor beta chains share one sample of origin, sequenced in a study of T cells in Graves' hyperthyroidism and ophthalmopathy. RNA transcripts yielded amplified TCR beta CDR3 regions. Researchers ran a first-round RT-PCR on the TCR CDR3 using the HTBI primer set. TCRdb processed the multiplex PCR reads anew with MiXCR; each CDR3 protein has one entry. The sample consists of hundreds of thousands of distinct CDR3 sequences, 20% to 25% of them appearing once. Sequencing was performed on blood. Source of these receptors: a man aged 35 to 55 with Graves' hyperthyroidism that later progressed to Graves' ophthalmopathy.

The chain carries TRBV7-9 and TRBJ2-5, with D possibly TRBD1 on 8 matching bases. V lost 7 bases and J lost 5, with 17 bases in between. The V gene's germline CDR1 is SEHNR and CDR2 FQNEAQ (reference sequence). This CDR3 spans 14 amino acids. The CDR3 coding sequence is TGTGCCAGCACACAGGGGGGGTTCTTTGAGACCCAGTACTTC. This gives the protein CASTQGGFFETQYF.

Many counts were recorded for this clonotype. The rearrangement links TRBV5-1 to TRBJ1-2, with 7 bases that match TRBD1. CDR1 and CDR2 from the germline V gene are SGHRS and YFSETQ. The CDR3 is made up of 13 amino acids. V shed 4 bases, J shed 3 bases, and the junction held 3 bases outside the gene matches. The CDR3 region is CASSRGQDYGYTF. In nucleotides, the CDR3 is TGCGCCAGCAGCCGAGGACAGGACTATGGCTACACCTTC.

In this sample, this clonotype turned up many times. The rearrangement joins TRBV2 to TRBJ1-1; tentative D call: TRBD1 (6 bases). The CDR3 length is 13 residues. Germline CDR1 is SNHLY and CDR2 is FYNNEI. V dropped 3 bases and J dropped 4 bases, with 9 bases sitting between them. The CDR3 here is CASSDRGPTEAFF. CDR3 nucleotides: TGTGCCAGCAGTGACAGGGGTCCCACTGAAGCTTTCTTT.

This clonotype was counted at least ten times. CDR3 sequence reads: CASSPGDAVNTEAFF. For the CDR3, the DNA is TGTGCCAGCAGCCCAGGGGACGCGGTGAACACTGAAGCTTTCTTT. This chain uses TRBV6-2 or TRBV6-3 with TRBJ1-1; D is perhaps TRBD1 (6 bases). CDR1 is MNHEY and CDR2 is SVGEGT in the germline V gene. The V gene lost 6 bases and the J gene lost 0 bases, with 14 bases spanning the gap. The CDR3 extends over 15 amino acids.

The rearrangement joins TRBV28 to TRBJ1-2, with a weak D call TRBD1 (6 bases). The CDR3 runs to 13 residues. V was shortened by 7 bases and J by 10 bases, with 19 bases between the two germline ends. CDR1 and CDR2 (germline): MDHEN, SYDVKM. CDR3 residues: CASTTGTEYFYTF. DNA of the CDR3: TGTGCCAGCACCACAGGGACCGAATACTTCTACACCTTC.

The chain employs TRBV24-1 and TRBJ2-5; D is perhaps TRBD2 (5 bases). The CDR3 length is 16 residues. Germline lookup yields CDR1 KGHDR and CDR2 SFDVKD. V lost 4 bases and J lost 4, with 18 bases in between. The CDR3, as DNA: TGTGCCACCAGTGAGCGCTACACTAGGGAAGGAGAGACCCAGTACTTC. Translation: CATSERYTREGETQYF.

This clonotype was seen at least ten times. DNA for the CDR3: TGCGCCAGCAGCTCACCTCCGGACAGGGCCAACTATGGCTACACCTTC. This sequence encodes CASSSPPDRANYGYTF. V and J are TRBV5-1 and TRBJ1-2, with 8 bases identical to TRBD1. Germline CDR1 SGHRS, CDR2 YFSETQ. This CDR3 comprises 16 residues. The ends lost 3 bases at V and 2 bases at J; junction bases unmatched: 9.

CDR3 protein: CASSLGSQFSNQPQHF. DNA for the CDR3: TGTGCCAGCAGCTTAGGATCACAGTTTAGCAATCAGCCCCAGCATTTT. The V call is TRBV7-8, the J call TRBJ1-5; D unclear. V was cut by 1 base and J by 0 bases, with 10 bases left in between. This CDR3 region has 16 residues. In germline, CDR1 is SGHVS, CDR2 FQNEAQ.

The rearrangement joins TRBV27 to TRBJ1-1; D ambiguous. With 2 bases removed from V and 2 bases from J, the gap between germline ends came to 12 bases. Germline CDR1 and CDR2: MNHEY and SMNVEV (reference sequence). CDR3 length: 15 residues. The CDR3, as DNA: TGTGCCAGCAGTTTAAGTTCCAAGCTTAACACTGAAGCTTTCTTT. Protein sequence: CASSLSSKLNTEAFF.

This clonotype was counted at least ten times. The chain carries TRBV20-1 and TRBJ1-5; the D is unclear. Germline-derived CDR1 and CDR2 are DFQATT and SNEGSKA (reference sequence). This CDR3 is built from 12 residues. With 0 bases removed from V and 9 bases from J, the gap between germline ends came to 9 bases. DNA for the CDR3: TGCAGTGCTAGAGACCCATCGGGGCCCCAGCATTTT. Its protein is CSARDPSGPQHF.

The table lists this clonotype with many counts. The V and J genes are TRBV5-1 and TRBJ2-7; D is perhaps TRBD2 (5 bases). Germline values: CDR1 SGHRS, CDR2 YFSETQ. CDR3 size: 13 residues. V was cut by 3 bases and J by 3 bases, with 10 bases left in between. CDR3 loop: CASSYDGVYEQYF. The CDR3 DNA sequence: TGCGCCAGCAGCTACGACGGGGTCTACGAGCAGTACTTC.

At least ten counts were recorded for this clonotype. The genes are TRBV5-1 and TRBJ1-1; 7 nucleotides match TRBD1. With V trimmed by 1 base and J by 2 bases, 5 bases remained unmatched. Germline CDR1 and CDR2: SGHRS and YFSETQ. The CDR3 has 15 residues. CDR3 amino acids: CASSLQQGRNTEAFF. The CDR3 bases are TGCGCCAGCAGCTTGCAACAGGGGAGAAACACTGAAGCTTTCTTT.

This sequence joins TRBV28 and TRBJ1-2; 8 nucleotides agree with TRBD1. V gave up 6 bases and J gave up 4 bases; unmatched junction bases: 10. This CDR3 has 15 residues. Per the germline V gene, CDR1 is MDHEN and CDR2 is SYDVKM. The chain's CDR3 is CASSTNPGTGYGYTF. CDR3 DNA: TGTGCCAGCAGCACCAACCCTGGGACAGGCTATGGCTACACCTTC.

This clonotype was counted many times. CDR3 nucleotides: TGTGCCAGCAGTACTGGCGGGGGGATCGAAGCTTTCTTT. Translation gives CASSTGGGIEAFF. The J gene is TRBJ1-1, the V gene TRBV6-5; D possibly corresponds to TRBD1 (5 bases). Trimming left V 5 bases short and J 8 bases short, with 15 bases between. CDR1 MNHEY and CDR2 SVGAGI come from the germline V gene. CDR3 length: 13 amino acids.

The rearrangement uses TRBV2 and TRBJ2-7; TRBD2 matches at 12 bases. Germline V gives CDR1 SNHLY, CDR2 FYNNEI. The CDR3 is 16 residues long. V shed 4 bases, J shed 4 bases, and the junction held 8 bases outside the gene matches. CDR3 amino acids: CASSGEVLAGGYEQYF. The CDR3 bases are TGTGCCAGCAGTGGAGAGGTACTAGCGGGAGGTTACGAGCAGTACTTC.

There are many counts of this clonotype. The rearrangement links TRBV20-1 to TRBJ2-7; D is ambiguous. The CDR3 runs 14 residues. Trimming pared 1 base from V and 10 bases from J, leaving 20 bases between. Germline V gene lookup returns CDR1 DFQATT and CDR2 SNEGSKA (reference sequence). DNA for the CDR3: TGCAGTGCTAGAGGACTGAACTGGATAGATGGCCAGTACTTC. It yields the protein CSARGLNWIDGQYF.

The chain links TRBV4-2 to TRBJ2-7, with D possibly being TRBD1 (5 bases). Germline V gene lookup returns CDR1 LGHNA and CDR2 YNFKEQ. The V and J ends lost 5 bases and 0 bases respectively, with 20 bases between them. The length of the CDR3 is 17 residues. The CDR3 spells CASSAIAGQQDSYEQYF. In DNA, the CDR3 is TGTGCCAGCAGCGCGATAGCCGGACAACAAGACTCCTACGAGCAGTACTTC.

There are many counts of this clonotype. The chain has TRBV2 and TRBJ1-2; 12 bases agree with TRBD1. CDR3 length: 15 amino acids. CDR1 SNHLY and CDR2 FYNNEI come from the germline V gene. Trimming removed 2 bases from V and 7 bases from J; junction bases left unmatched: 5. The CDR3 protein is CASSETGTGGGGYTF. In DNA form, the CDR3 reads TGTGCCAGCAGTGAAACCGGGACAGGGGGCGGTGGCTACACCTTC.

This clonotype was picked up many times. The chain employs TRBV2 and TRBJ1-5; the D gene is possibly TRBD1 (6 bases). Trimming stripped 4 bases from V and 1 base from J, with 14 bases between. The germline V gene has CDR1 SNHLY and CDR2 FYNNEI. The CDR3 length is 16 residues. The CDR3 coding sequence is TGTGCCAGCAGTGGAATACAGGGTTTAAGCAATCAGCCCCAGCATTTT. Protein sequence: CASSGIQGLSNQPQHF.

The chain joins TRBV6-1 to TRBJ2-2; possibly TRBD2 for D (5 bases). The CDR3 runs to 12 residues. V lost 10 bases to trimming and J lost 4 bases, with 10 bases between them. Germline V gives CDR1 MNHNS, CDR2 SASEGT. CDR3 bases: TGTGCCACGAGGGAAGTCACCGGGGAGCTGTTTTTT. This encodes CATREVTGELFF.

In this sample, this clonotype turned up many times. The chain uses TRBV6-5 and TRBJ2-2, with D hard to call. The CDR3 is 11 residues long. Deletions cut 7 bases from V and 6 bases from J, with 6 bases between. Germline lookup yields CDR1 MNHEY and CDR2 SVGAGI. The CDR3 is CASKTAGELFF. In nucleotides, the CDR3 is TGTGCCAGCAAGACGGCCGGGGAGCTGTTTTTT.

Ten or more counts support this clonotype. This rearrangement joins TRBV12-3 or TRBV12-4 to TRBJ1-3; no firm D call. V was cut by 7 bases and J by 1 base, with 11 bases left in between. This CDR3 has 14 amino acids. The CDR3 is CASTPDPSGNTIYF. DNA for the CDR3: TGTGCCAGCACCCCGGACCCTTCTGGAAACACCATATATTTT.

The chain is built from TRBV6-1 and TRBJ1-1; D gene ambiguous. From germline, CDR1 is MNHNS and CDR2 SASEGT. The CDR3 has 13 amino acids. V lost 7 bases and J lost 8, with 17 bases in between. In DNA, the CDR3 is TGTGCCAGCATATATGGGCGGATAGGAGAAGCTTTCTTT. Amino acid sequence: CASIYGRIGEAFF.

The table lists this clonotype with many counts. This chain links TRBV6-1 with TRBJ1-2; D may be TRBD1 (5 bases). Germline assignment: CDR1 MNHNS and CDR2 SASEGT. This CDR3 has 12 residues. The V end lost 6 bases, the J end lost 10 bases, and 15 bases lay between the germline ends. CDR3 region: CASRGDRGDYTF. The DNA for the CDR3 is TGTGCCAGCAGAGGGGACCGCGGGGACTACACCTTC.

This clonotype was counted at least ten times. The V call is TRBV6-1, the J call TRBJ2-7; D call uncertain. There are 12 residues in the CDR3. Trimming removed 10 bases at V and 0 bases at J, with 10 bases between. Germline V gives CDR1 MNHNS, CDR2 SASEGT. CDR3 nucleotide sequence: TGTGCCACCCGGGCCTCCTCCTACGAGCAGTACTTC. Translated, it gives CATRASSYEQYF.

The chain has TRBV10-2 and TRBJ1-6, with D hard to call. The CDR3 is made up of 14 amino acids. Germline V gene data show CDR1 as WSHSY and CDR2 as SAAADI. Trimming removed 4 bases from V and 8 bases from J, with 12 bases in between. CDR3 region: CASSVRGEDSPLHF. CDR3 sequence (DNA): TGCGCCAGCAGTGTAAGAGGTGAGGATTCACCCCTCCACTTT.

This clonotype was counted many times. This chain joins TRBV12-3 or TRBV12-4 and TRBJ2-7; TRBD1 agrees at 9 bases. The CDR3 runs to 13 residues. V shed 5 bases, J shed 6 bases, and the junction held 5 bases outside the gene matches. The CDR3 sequence: CASSPGTGFEQYF. CDR3 in DNA: TGTGCCAGCAGTCCAGGGACAGGGTTCGAGCAGTACTTC.

This clonotype was counted at least ten times. V and J are TRBV7-8 and TRBJ2-2; possibly TRBD1 or TRBD2 for D (6 bases each). The CDR3 totals 14 residues. V was trimmed by 2 bases and J by 6 bases, leaving 10 bases between them. Germline V gives CDR1 SGHVS, CDR2 FQNEAQ. This chain's CDR3 is CASSLRGRAGELFF. DNA for the CDR3: TGTGCCAGCAGCTTACGGGGGCGCGCCGGGGAGCTGTTTTTT.